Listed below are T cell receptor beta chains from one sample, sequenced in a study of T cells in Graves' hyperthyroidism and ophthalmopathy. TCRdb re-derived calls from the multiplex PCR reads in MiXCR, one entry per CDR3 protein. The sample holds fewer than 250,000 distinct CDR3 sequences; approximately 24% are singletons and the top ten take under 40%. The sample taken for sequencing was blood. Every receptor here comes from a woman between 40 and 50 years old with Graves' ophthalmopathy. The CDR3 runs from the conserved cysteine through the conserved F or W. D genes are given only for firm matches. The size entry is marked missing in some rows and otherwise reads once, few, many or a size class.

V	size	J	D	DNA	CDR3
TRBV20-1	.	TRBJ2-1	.	TGCAGTGCTGATCCTGGACAGAACTCCTACAATGATCAGTTCTTC	CSADPGQNSYNDQFF
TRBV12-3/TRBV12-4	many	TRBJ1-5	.	TGTGCCAGCAGTTTAGTAGGGTACAATCAGCCCCAGCATTTT	CASSLVGYNQPQHF
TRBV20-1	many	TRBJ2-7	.	TGCAGTGCTAGACCAAACCTGGGGGGCTACGAGCAGTACTTC	CSARPNLGGYEQYF
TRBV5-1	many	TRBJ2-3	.	TGCGCCAGCACGAAGATTTCTAGCACAGATACGCAGTATTTT	CASTKISSTDTQYF
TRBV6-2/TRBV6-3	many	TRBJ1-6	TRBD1	TGTGCCAGCAGTTACGGGACAGGTCGCTATTCACCCCTCCACTTT	CASSYGTGRYSPLHF
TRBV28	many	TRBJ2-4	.	TGTGCCAGCAGTGGGGCGGGCCGAGCCAAAAACATTCAGTACTTC	CASSGAGRAKNIQYF
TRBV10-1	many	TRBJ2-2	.	TGCGCCAGCAGCGATACTAGACCCGGGGAGCTGTTTTTT	CASSDTRPGELFF
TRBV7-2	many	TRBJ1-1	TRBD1	TGTGCCAGCAGCTCACAGACAGGGTTAAACACTGAAGCTTTCTTT	CASSSQTGLNTEAFF
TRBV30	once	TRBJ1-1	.	TGTGCCTGGGGGAGACCTCCCCCGCGGAGAGGGCCAAACACTGAAGCTTCCTTT	CAWGRPPPRRGPNTEASF
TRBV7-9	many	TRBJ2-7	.	TGTGCCAGCAGCCCATCGGACTACGAGCAGTACTTC	CASSPSDYEQYF
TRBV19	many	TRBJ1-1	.	TGTGCCAGTAGTATTTTTGTTTCGGGTAGGACTGAAGCTTTCTTT	CASSIFVSGRTEAFF
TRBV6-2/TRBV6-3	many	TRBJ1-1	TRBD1	TGTGCCGGCAGTACGGGGACAGGGGGCGTCACTGAAGCTTTCTTT	CAGSTGTGGVTEAFF
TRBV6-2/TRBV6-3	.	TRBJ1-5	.	TGTGCCAGCAGTTACTTTCCGGATCTTGGCAATCAGCCCCAGCATTTT	CASSYFPDLGNQPQHF
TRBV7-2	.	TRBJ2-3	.	TGTGTCAGCAGCGAGGGGCCCGATACGCAGTATTTT	CVSSEGPDTQYF
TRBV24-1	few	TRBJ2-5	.	TGTGCCACCAGTGATTTGCTCGGGGGAGATCAAGAGACCCAGTACTTC	CATSDLLGGDQETQYF
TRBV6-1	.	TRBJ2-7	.	TGTGCCAGCTGCATTTATGGGTCTCGAAACGAGCAGTACTTC	CASCIYGSRNEQYF
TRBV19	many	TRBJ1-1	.	TGTGCCAGTAGTATAAACTTGGGCACTGAAGCTTTCTTT	CASSINLGTEAFF
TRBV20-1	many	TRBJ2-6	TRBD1	TGCAGTGCTAGAGATTTTAAGGCAGGGGGAATTGGGGCCAACGTCCTGACTTTC	CSARDFKAGGIGANVLTF
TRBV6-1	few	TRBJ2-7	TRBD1	TGTGCCAGCACTGCAGGGGGTGTTGCCCAGCAGTACTTC	CASTAGGVAQQYF
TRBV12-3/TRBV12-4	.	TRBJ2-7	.	TGTGCCAGCAGCGTGCATGGCAGGGCCGAGCAGTACTTC	CASSVHGRAEQYF
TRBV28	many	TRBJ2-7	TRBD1	TGTGCCAGCAGTCTCCCGACAGGGGGCGAGCAGTACTTC	CASSLPTGGEQYF
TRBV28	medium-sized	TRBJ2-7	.	TGTGCCAGCTCCCTTACCCCCGGCAGCGGAGAAGGGCAGTACTTC	CASSLTPGSGEGQYF
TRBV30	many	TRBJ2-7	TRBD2	TGTGCCTGGAGTCGGCGGACTAGCGGTTACGAGCAGTACTTC	CAWSRRTSGYEQYF
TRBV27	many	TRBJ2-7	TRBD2	TGTGCCAGCAGTTTAACGCCCGGGACTAGCGGGAGGGCCGTCTACGAGCAGTACTTC	CASSLTPGTSGRAVYEQYF
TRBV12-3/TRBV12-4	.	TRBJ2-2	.	TGTGCCAGCAGTTTAGTACAGAAGAACACCGGGGAGCTGTTTTTT	CASSLVQKNTGELFF
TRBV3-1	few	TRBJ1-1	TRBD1	TGTGCCAGCAGCCAAACGCACAGGGGAGGATTTTGGACTGAAGCTTTCTTT	CASSQTHRGGFWTEAFF
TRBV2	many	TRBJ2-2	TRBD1	TGTGCCAGCAGTGATCTTCGGCAGGGGGCCGGGGAGCTGTTTTTT	CASSDLRQGAGELFF
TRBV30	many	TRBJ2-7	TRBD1	TGTGCCTGGAACCACGGGACAGGGGACTACGAGCAGTACTTC	CAWNHGTGDYEQYF
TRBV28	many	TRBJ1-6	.	TGTGCCAGCAGTTTAGGGAAAGGGCATTCACCCCTCCACTTT	CASSLGKGHSPLHF
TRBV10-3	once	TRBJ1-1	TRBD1	TGTGCCATCAGCAATACATGGGGACAGAAAAACACTGAAGCTTTCTTT	CAISNTWGQKNTEAFF
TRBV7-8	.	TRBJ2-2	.	TGTGCCAGCAGCCCCAGGGACACTTACACCGGGGAGCTGTTTTTT	CASSPRDTYTGELFF
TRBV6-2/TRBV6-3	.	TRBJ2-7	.	TGTGCCAGCAGGGAGTGGCCCGGGGCCAGTTACGAGCAGTACTTC	CASREWPGASYEQYF
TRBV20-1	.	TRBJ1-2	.	TGCAGTGTCCACGAGGTACACTACACCTTC	CSVHEVHYTF
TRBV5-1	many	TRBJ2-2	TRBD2	TGCGCCAGCAGCATAGGGACTAGCGGCACCGGGGAGCTGTTTTTT	CASSIGTSGTGELFF
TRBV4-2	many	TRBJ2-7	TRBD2	TGTGCCAGCAGCCAAGAAACTAGCGGGAGGACAAACTACGAGCAGTACTTC	CASSQETSGRTNYEQYF
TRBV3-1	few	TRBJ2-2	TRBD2	TGTGCCAGCAGCCAAGATTTCGGGGGACTAGCGGGAGCCAAGTGGGAGCTGTTTTTT	CASSQDFGGLAGAKWELFF
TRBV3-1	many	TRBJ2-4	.	TGTGCCAGCAGCCAAGCTCGGGGCGACAAAAACATTCAGTACTTC	CASSQARGDKNIQYF
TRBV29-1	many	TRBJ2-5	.	TGCAGCGTTGAACTCAGGGAAGAAGGGTTCCAAGAGACCCAGTACTTC	CSVELREEGFQETQYF
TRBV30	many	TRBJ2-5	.	TGTGCCTGGACCCAGGGGACGGAGACCCAGTACTTC	CAWTQGTETQYF
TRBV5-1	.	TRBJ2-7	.	TGCGCCAGCAGCTTGAGTTACCAGTTCACGCGGGGAAACGAGCTGTACTTC	CASSLSYQFTRGNELYF